This T cell receptor beta chain was recovered during a study of vaccination effects on CD4 cells after COVID-19. Study-wide results and caveats: Cross-reactivity toward common cold coronaviruses was confined to only 1 of 255 vaccine-induced clones in healthy vaccinees. The study found marked clonal contraction of infection- and vaccine-induced clones late after vaccination.

This clone was picked up a small number of times. What it binds is not known. Prior to sequencing, the ViraFEST assay stimulated PBMC with viral peptide pools, which expanded the antigen-specific CD4+ T cells. Once cultured for 10 to 11 days, the cells underwent separation to obtain CD4+ T cells. Vaccinated recipients, who were negative for nucleocapsid antibodies, had no history of SARS-CoV-2 infection. Peptides at 10 ug/ml and IL-2 at 9 to 10 IU/ml were added to two million PBMC per well. The length of the CDR3 is 12 residues. The germline CDR1 and CDR2 sequences are LGHDT and YNNKEL (reference sequence). V gave up 6 bases and J gave up 8 bases, with 8 bases separating them. Profiling relied on immunoSEQ multiplex PCR, and the TCRdb table lists in-frame clones only, not all of them. The sample lists tens of thousands of clones, around 76% seen once, with 2.5% to 3% in the top ten.

The sequence came from a human donor who received a COVID-19 vaccine. V gene TRBV3-1 (or the pseudogene TRBV3-2) combines with J gene TRBJ1-6, with a possible D match to TRBD1 (5 bases). The sequences come from CD4+ T cells from PBMCs cultured with HCoV-NL63 spike peptides, collected before COVID-19 vaccination. Written as DNA, the CDR3 is TGTGCCAGCAGTCCAGGGTATTCACCCCTCCACTTT. This gives the protein CASSPGYSPLHF.